This paragraph reports one T cell receptor beta chain. Its target antigen remains unknown. No base-level quality is on record; no much larger clone is a single base apart. This record belongs to a study of vaccination and CD4 T cells after COVID-19 (dated by TCRdb to 2021 to 2024). With respect to the entire study: Convalescent patients had a positive SARS-CoV-2 result on nasal swab PCR, and of these patients, 8 or 9 had mild disease and one had severe disease. Post-vaccine blood samples were collected a median of approximately 77 days after the second vaccine dose, ranging from roughly 12 to 250 days. Culture stimuli were overlapping spike peptide pools from SARS-CoV-2 and from the common cold coronaviruses HCoV-NL63, HCoV-OC43 and HCoV-229E. Each participant got two doses of either the Pfizer-BioNTech BNT162b2 vaccine (n=8) or the Moderna mRNA-1273 vaccine (n=2). As controls, cultures received a CEFX viral epitope pool (the positive control), an HIV-1 Nef peptide pool (the negative control), or no peptide at all. The convalescent cohort included six males and four females, with two Hispanic individuals, seven Caucasians, two Asians and one multiracial person. Post-COVID blood samples were collected from convalescent patients a median of approximately 93 days after diagnosis, with a range of about 35 to 170 days. The spike-specific CD4+ TCR repertoire was compared before and after mRNA vaccination in over 9 COVID-19 convalescent patients and a handful of infection-naive healthy vaccine recipients.

Sample treatment or condition, as interpreted from the label and publication: roughly 11-day PBMC culture with coronavirus spike peptide pools or control peptides (ViraFEST assay). The ViraFEST assay was used in the study, in which antigen-specific T cells were expanded with peptide pools and expanded clonotypes were subsequently identified by TCR sequencing. Positive SARS-CoV-2 PCR tests in the convalescent patients dated from March to December 2020, before Alpha, Beta and Delta variants emerged in the United States. More than 1.5 million PBMCs per well were cultured in IMDM with 5% human AB serum and 9 to 10 IU/ml IL-2, plus 10 ug/ml peptide pools. Half of the culture medium was replaced with fresh IL-2-containing medium on days 3 and 7. CD4+ T cells were isolated after less than twelve days of culture through negative selection using the EasySep CD4+ T cell isolation kit. Ficoll-Paque Plus gradient centrifugation was used to isolate PBMCs from whole blood, and the isolated PBMCs were then either used fresh or cryopreserved at -140C. Triplicate wells were generally used for each culture condition.

Library prep was done by PCR. DNA from cultured CD4+ T cells underwent TCR sequencing with the Oncomine TCR Beta short-read assay at the Johns Hopkins FTIC core. The QIAamp micro DNA kit was used to extract genomic DNA from the cultured CD4+ T cells. The Oncomine TCR Beta libraries from cultured CD4+ T cells were pooled using unique dual indexes and then sequenced on an Illumina iSeq 100. The authors processed their data as follows. Non-productive sequences were removed, and CDR3s not starting with C, not ending with F or W, or shorter than 7 amino acids were discarded. Antigen-specific clonotypes were identified using the MANAFEST web application through comparison of peptide-stimulated wells with reference and other culture wells. Positive clones required FDR below 0.05, an odds ratio above 5, and productive frequency above 0.1% in at least two of three replicate wells. A clonotype was classed as cross-reactive if the clonotype showed significant expansion both in SARS-CoV-2 spike wells and in at least one common cold coronavirus spike condition. CDR3 homology was assessed with Levenshtein distances (stringdist) and unrooted phylogenetic trees (ape) in R version 3.6.1. The public sequencing data were trimmed at Q25 with fastp and processed into clonotypes with MiXCR by TCRdb, which kept only in-frame beta chains. Identical CDR3 protein sequences are pooled into one entry, listed with their most common genes and DNA. These V and J calls are TCRdb output, not the study's own analysis. Across this sample there are 15,000 to 20,000 distinct CDR3 sequences, with 45% to 70% seen only once. The ten largest make up about 10% of the sample.

CDR3 length: 15 amino acids, cysteine to phenylalanine. Kept here is only the CDR3 DNA, which spans 45 bases and is read in frame from base 1. V and J are truncated by 8 bases and 4 bases respectively, leaving an intervening sequence of 19 bases. CDR1 and CDR2 are read off the germline V gene (reference sequence) as MNHEY and SMNVEV. Paper-wide results and their limitations: An increase in the median number of SARS-CoV-2-reactive clonotypes from approximately 23 after infection to a few dozen after vaccination was observed, but the change was not found to be significant. Of the vaccine-specific clones found in convalescent patients, nearly all (304 of 307) were mono-reactive for SARS-CoV-2 spike instead of being cross-reactive with common cold coronaviruses. In convalescent patients, a median approximately 83% of post-vaccine SARS-CoV-2-reactive clones were detected only after vaccination, suggesting vaccine-specific priming. Only a relatively small number of convalescent patients were included in the study, and early timepoints following natural infection were not analyzed.

The specimen was CD4+ T cells from blood, cultured in vitro. This TCR was sampled from a human donor who had recovered from COVID-19. This sequence uses TRBV27 and TRBJ2-3; the D gene is perhaps TRBD1 or TRBD2, as each covers 6 bases. The CDR3 has the sequence CASLDRPGVADTQYF. The nucleotide sequence reads as follows: TGTGCCAGCCTTGACAGGCCGGGGGTCGCAGATACGCAGTATTTT.